The next 9 T cell receptor beta chains were all read from a single sample in a study of T cell responses to AZD1222 COVID-19 vaccine. Measured with immunoSEQ multiplex PCR; TCRdb has only the in-frame clones, and not every one. The sample lists around 150,000 clones, 85% to 95% seen once, with approximately 3.8% in the top ten. Here the sequenced sample was peripheral blood, taken 28 days after the second AZD1222 dose. These receptors originate from an adult who received the AZD1222 COVID-19 vaccine.

This chain uses TRBV5-5 with TRBJ2-3; D uncertain. There are 13 residues in the CDR3. Germline CDR1 is SGHKS and CDR2 is YYEKEE (reference sequence). With 7 bases removed from V and 6 bases from J, the gap between germline ends came to 15 bases. For the CDR3, the DNA is TGTGCCAGCCTAAAGAACCCGCCGGATACGCAGTATTTT. Protein: CASLKNPPDTQYF. Full variable domain (missing parts from reference TRBV5-5 and TRBJ2-3): DAGVTQSPTHLIKTRGQQVTLRCSPISGHKSVSWYQQVLGQGPQFIFQYYEKEERGRGNFPDRFSARQFPNYSSELNVNALLLGDSALYLCASLKNPPDTQYFGPGTRLTVL.

Written as DNA, the CDR3 is TGTGCCACCAGTCTGGGGCGGGCGGCTTTCTTT. Residues: CATSLGRAAFF. This chain joins TRBV24-1 and TRBJ1-1; D may be TRBD1 (5 bases). The germline V gene has CDR1 KGHDR and CDR2 SFDVKD. The V end was cut by 6 bases, the J end by 11 bases, with 12 bases between. This CDR3 is 11 amino acids long.

The chain is built from TRBV6-6 and TRBJ2-1; TRBD2 aligns across 13 bases. The CDR3 consists of 14 residues. The germline V gene encodes CDR1 MNHNY and CDR2 SVGAGI (reference sequence). Trimming cost V 6 bases and J 8 bases; bases outside gene matches: 4. CDR3 loop: CASSGLAGAHEQFF. The CDR3, as DNA: TGTGCCAGCAGCGGACTAGCGGGAGCACATGAGCAGTTCTTC.

The chain is built from TRBV29-1 and TRBJ2-7, with 9 bases matching TRBD2. Trimming removed 4 bases from V and 2 bases from J; junction bases left unmatched: 3. Germline V CDR1 and CDR2: SQVTM, ANQGSEA. This CDR3 contains 13 residues. The CDR3 spells CSVGTSATYEQYF. CDR3 DNA sequence: TGCAGCGTTGGGACTAGCGCAACCTACGAGCAGTACTTC.

The sample holds a few counts of this clone. The chain has TRBV28 and TRBJ2-7; TRBD1 matches 7 bases. V lost 7 bases to trimming and J lost 1 base; unmatched junction nucleotides: 16. This CDR3 contains 17 residues. CDR1 is MDHEN and CDR2 is SYDVKM in the germline V gene. CDR3 nucleotides: TGTGCCAGCACCGAACAGGGGAGACCCCTTCTATCCTACGAGCAGTACTTC. This sequence encodes CASTEQGRPLLSYEQYF.

The chain couples TRBV28 to TRBJ1-1; D unclear. V dropped 8 bases and J dropped 1 base, with 11 bases sitting between them. Per the germline V gene, CDR1 is MDHEN and CDR2 is SYDVKM. This CDR3 comprises 13 residues. The CDR3, as DNA: TGTGCCAGCGAGGTCGGGGAGAACACTGAAGCTTTCTTT. Translating it yields CASEVGENTEAFF.

V usage is TRBV20-1 and J usage is TRBJ2-7, with D unclear. This CDR3 comprises 11 residues. CDR1 is DFQATT and CDR2 is SNEGSKA in the germline V gene (reference sequence). V was trimmed by 0 bases and J by 6 bases, leaving 6 bases between them. The CDR3 DNA reads TGCAGTGCTAGAGAGGGCCCCGAGCAGTACTTC. Amino acid sequence: CSAREGPEQYF.

This chain connects TRBV27 to TRBJ1-2; TRBD1 aligns across 9 bases. Unmatched junction bases numbered 10, after V lost 6 bases and J lost 8 bases. CDR3 length equals 14 residues. CDR1 MNHEY and CDR2 SMNVEV come from the germline V gene (reference sequence). CDR3: CASSPGGQGGGYTF. The CDR3 bases are TGTGCCAGCAGCCCGGGGGGACAGGGAGGCGGCTACACCTTC.

The chain recombines TRBV15 with TRBJ1-1; D gene unclear. The CDR3 spans 13 residues. CDR1 and CDR2 from the germline V gene are LNHNV and YYDKDF (reference sequence). With 3 bases removed from V and 1 base from J, the gap between germline ends came to 6 bases. The CDR3 protein is CATSSWGNTEAFF. The CDR3 nucleotides read TGTGCCACCAGCAGTTGGGGGAACACTGAAGCTTTCTTT.